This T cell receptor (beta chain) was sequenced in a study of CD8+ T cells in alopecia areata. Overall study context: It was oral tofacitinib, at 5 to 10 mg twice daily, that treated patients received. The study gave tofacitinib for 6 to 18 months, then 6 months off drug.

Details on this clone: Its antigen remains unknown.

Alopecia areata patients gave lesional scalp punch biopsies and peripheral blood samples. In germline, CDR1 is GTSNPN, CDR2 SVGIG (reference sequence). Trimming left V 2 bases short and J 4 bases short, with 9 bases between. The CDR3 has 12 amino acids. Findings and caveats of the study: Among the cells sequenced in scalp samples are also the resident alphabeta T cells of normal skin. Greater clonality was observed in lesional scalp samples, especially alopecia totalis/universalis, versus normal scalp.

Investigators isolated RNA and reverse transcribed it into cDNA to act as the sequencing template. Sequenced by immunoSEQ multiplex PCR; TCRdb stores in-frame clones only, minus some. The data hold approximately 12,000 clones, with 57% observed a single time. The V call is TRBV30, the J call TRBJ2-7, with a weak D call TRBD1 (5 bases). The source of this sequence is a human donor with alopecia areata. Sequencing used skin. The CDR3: CAWSRRGYEQYF. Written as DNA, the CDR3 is TGTGCCTGGAGTCGAAGGGGTTACGAGCAGTACTTC.